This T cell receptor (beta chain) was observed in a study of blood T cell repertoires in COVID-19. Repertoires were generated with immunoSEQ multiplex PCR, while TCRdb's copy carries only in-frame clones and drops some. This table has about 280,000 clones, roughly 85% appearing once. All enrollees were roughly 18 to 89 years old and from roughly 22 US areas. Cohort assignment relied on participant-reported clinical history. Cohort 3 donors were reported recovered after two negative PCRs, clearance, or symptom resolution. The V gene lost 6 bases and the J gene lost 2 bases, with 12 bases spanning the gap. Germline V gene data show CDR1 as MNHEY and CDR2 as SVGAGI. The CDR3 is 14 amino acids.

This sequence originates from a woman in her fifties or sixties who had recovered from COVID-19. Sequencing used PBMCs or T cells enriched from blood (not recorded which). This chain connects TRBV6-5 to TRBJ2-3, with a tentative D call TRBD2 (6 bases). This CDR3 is CASSLRDSTDTQYF. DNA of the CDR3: TGTGCCAGCAGCTTGAGGGACTCCACAGATACGCAGTATTTT.